This T cell receptor beta chain came from a study of CD8+ T cells in alopecia areata. cDNA prepared by RNA extraction and subsequent reverse transcription served as the template for sequencing. Assay: immunoSEQ multiplex PCR; the TCRdb copy retains only in-frame clones and omits some. Among 250,000 to 350,000 clones listed, 60% were seen once. The treatment: oral pan-JAK inhibitor, 5-10 mg twice daily. The V and J ends lost 0 bases and 1 base respectively, with 13 bases between them. Germline V gene lookup returns CDR1 GTSNPN and CDR2 SVGIG (reference sequence). CDR3 length equals 16 residues. Material: CD4+ T cells sorted from blood, obtained at week 52, from a patient treated with tofacitinib. J is TRBJ1-3 and V is TRBV30, with no clear D. The clonotype was recovered from a human donor with alopecia areata. The chain's CDR3 is CAWSVRTPGSGNTIYF. The CDR3 DNA reads as TGTGCCTGGAGTGTGAGGACCCCGGGATCTGGAAACACCATATATTTT.